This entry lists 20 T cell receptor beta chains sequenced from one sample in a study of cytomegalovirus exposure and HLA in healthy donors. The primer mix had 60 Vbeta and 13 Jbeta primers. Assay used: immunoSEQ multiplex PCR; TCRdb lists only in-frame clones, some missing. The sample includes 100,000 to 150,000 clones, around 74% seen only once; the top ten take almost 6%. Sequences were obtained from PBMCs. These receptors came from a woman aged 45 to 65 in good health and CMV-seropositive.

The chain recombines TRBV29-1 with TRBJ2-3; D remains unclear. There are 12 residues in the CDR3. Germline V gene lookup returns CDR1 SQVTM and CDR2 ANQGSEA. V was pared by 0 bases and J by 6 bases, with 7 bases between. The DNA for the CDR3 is TGCAGCGTTGAAGAAGGCAGGGATACGCAGTATTTT. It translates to CSVEEGRDTQYF.

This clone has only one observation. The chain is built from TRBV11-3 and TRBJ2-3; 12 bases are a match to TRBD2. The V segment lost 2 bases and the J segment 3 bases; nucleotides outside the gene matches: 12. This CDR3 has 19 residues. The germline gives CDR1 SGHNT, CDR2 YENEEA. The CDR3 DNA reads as TGTGCCAGCAGCTTATCCCCCCTACTACTAGCGGGGGGAACAGATACGCAGTATTTT. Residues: CASSLSPLLLAGGTDTQYF.

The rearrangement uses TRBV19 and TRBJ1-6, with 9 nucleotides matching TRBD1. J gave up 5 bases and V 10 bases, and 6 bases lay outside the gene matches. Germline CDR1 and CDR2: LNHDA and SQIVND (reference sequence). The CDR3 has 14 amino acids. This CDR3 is CATGGTGNNSPLHF. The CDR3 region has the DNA TGTGCCACCGGTGGGACAGGGAATAATTCACCCCTCCACTTT.

The CDR3 DNA reads TGTGCCAGCAGTCTTGGTGTCGGAGGAAGGGACGAGCAGTACTTC. It is translated as CASSLGVGGRDEQYF. The rearrangement links TRBV11-2 to TRBJ2-7, with D tentatively TRBD2 (5 bases). The V end lost 6 bases, the J end lost 5 bases, and 20 bases lay between the germline ends. CDR1 and CDR2 from the germline V gene are SGHAT and FQNNGV. The CDR3 consists of 15 residues.

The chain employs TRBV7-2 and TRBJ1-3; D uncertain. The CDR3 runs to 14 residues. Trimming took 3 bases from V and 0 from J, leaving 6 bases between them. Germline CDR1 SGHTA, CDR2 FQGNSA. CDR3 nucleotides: TGTGCCAGCAGCTTGACACACTCTGGAAACACCATATATTTT. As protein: CASSLTHSGNTIYF.

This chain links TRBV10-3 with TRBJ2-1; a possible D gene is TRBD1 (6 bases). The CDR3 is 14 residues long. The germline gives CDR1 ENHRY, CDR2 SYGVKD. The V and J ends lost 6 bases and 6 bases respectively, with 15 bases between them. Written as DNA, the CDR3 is TGTGCCATCAGGGAGGACAGTTCGGGCAATGAGCAGTTCTTC. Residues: CAIREDSSGNEQFF.

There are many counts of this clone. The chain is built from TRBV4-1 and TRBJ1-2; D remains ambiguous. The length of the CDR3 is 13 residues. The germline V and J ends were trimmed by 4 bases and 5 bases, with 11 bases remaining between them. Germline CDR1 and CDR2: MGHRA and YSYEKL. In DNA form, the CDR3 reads TGCGCCAGCAGCCCTTACACCGGGTATGGCTACACCTTC. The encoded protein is CASSPYTGYGYTF.

The CDR3 region is CASALGGLTEAFF. As DNA, the CDR3 is TGCGCCAGCGCCCTCGGGGGTTTGACTGAAGCTTTCTTT. The chain has TRBV5-1 and TRBJ1-1; TRBD1 might be the D (5 bases). The CDR3 covers 13 residues. The V end lost 7 bases, the J end lost 5 bases, and 15 bases lay between the germline ends. Germline V CDR1 and CDR2: SGHRS, YFSETQ.

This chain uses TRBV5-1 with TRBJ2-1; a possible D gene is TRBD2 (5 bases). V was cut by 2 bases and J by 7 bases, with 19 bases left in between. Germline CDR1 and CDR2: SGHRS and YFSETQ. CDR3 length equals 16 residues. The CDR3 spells CASSLREGPPGNEQFF. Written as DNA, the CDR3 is TGCGCCAGCAGCTTAAGAGAGGGCCCACCCGGGAATGAGCAGTTCTTC.

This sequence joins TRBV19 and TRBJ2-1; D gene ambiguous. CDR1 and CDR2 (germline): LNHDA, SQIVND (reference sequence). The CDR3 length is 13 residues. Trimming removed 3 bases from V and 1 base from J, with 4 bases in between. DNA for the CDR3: TGTGCCAGTAGTATCGGGTCCTACAATGAGCAGTTCTTC. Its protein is CASSIGSYNEQFF.

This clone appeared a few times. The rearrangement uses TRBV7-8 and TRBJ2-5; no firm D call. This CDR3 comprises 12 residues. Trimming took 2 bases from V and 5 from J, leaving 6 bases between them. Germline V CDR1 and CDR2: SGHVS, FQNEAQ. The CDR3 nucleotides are TGTGCCAGCAGCTTACAGGCGGAGACCCAGTACTTC. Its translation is CASSLQAETQYF.

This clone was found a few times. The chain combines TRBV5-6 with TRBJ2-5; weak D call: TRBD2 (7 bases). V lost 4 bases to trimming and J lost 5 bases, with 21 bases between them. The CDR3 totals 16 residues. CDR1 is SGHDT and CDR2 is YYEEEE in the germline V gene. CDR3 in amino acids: CASSLPGGGAGETQYF. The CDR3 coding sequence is TGTGCCAGCAGCCTACCCGGTGGGGGGGCGGGTGAGACCCAGTACTTC.

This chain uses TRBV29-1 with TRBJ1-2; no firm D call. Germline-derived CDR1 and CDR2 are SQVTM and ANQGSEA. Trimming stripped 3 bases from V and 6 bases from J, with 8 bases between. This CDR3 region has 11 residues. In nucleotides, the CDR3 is TGCAGCGTTGAGCAAGCGAATGGCTACACCTTC. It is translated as CSVEQANGYTF.

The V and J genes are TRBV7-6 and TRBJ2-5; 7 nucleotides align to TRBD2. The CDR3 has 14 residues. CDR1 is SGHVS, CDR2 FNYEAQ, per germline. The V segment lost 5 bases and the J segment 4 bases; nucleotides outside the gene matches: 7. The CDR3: CASSGSTSLETQYF. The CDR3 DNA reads TGTGCCAGCAGCGGCTCGACTAGCCTAGAGACCCAGTACTTC.

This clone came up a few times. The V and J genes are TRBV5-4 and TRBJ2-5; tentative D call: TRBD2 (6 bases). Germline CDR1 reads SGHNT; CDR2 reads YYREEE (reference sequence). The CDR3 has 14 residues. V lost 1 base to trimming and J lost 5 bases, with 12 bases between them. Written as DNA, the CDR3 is TGTGCCAGCAGCTTGCGTCGCGGGGATGAGACCCAGTACTTC. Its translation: CASSLRRGDETQYF.

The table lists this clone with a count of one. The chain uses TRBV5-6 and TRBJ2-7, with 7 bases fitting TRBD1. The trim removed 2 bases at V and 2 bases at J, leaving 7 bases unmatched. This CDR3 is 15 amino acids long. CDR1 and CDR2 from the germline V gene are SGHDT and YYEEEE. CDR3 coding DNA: TGTGCCAGCAGCTTCCCCCGGGACAGCCCCTACGAGCAGTACTTC. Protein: CASSFPRDSPYEQYF.

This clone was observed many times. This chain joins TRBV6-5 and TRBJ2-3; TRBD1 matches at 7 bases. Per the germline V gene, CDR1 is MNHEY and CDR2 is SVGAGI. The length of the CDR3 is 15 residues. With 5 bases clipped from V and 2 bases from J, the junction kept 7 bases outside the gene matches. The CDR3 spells CASSRLGTVTDTQYF. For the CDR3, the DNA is TGTGCCAGCAGTAGACTCGGGACAGTCACAGATACGCAGTATTTT.

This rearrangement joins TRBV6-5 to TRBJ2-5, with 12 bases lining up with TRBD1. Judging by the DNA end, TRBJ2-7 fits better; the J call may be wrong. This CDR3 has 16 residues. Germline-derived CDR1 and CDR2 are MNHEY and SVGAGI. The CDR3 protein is CASSYRRGQGANEQYF. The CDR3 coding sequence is TGTGCCAGCAGTTACCGCAGGGGACAGGGGGCCAACGAGCAGTACTTC.

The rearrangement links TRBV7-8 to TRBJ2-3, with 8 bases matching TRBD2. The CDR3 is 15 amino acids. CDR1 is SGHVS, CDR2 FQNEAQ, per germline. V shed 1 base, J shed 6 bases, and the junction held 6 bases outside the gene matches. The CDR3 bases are TGTGCCAGCAGCTTAGGGACTAGCACCATTGATACGCAGTATTTT. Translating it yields CASSLGTSTIDTQYF.

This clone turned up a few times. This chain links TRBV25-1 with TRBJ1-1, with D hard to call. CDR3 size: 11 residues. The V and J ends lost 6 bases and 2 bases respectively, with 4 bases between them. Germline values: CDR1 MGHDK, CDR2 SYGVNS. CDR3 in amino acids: CASSRNTEAFF. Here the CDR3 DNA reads TGTGCCAGCAGCAGAAACACTGAAGCTTTCTTT.